The present T cell receptor (beta chain) was sequenced within a study of T cell responses to AZD1222 COVID-19 vaccine. Study-level results: Reports indicate that nearly half of spike-specific TCRs are directed at unmutated variant regions. Spike-specific TCR breadth rose after two AZD1222 doses, and depth rose as well. Only after the peak T cell response were repertoires sampled.

As to this clone: No antigen is known for it.

Here immunoSEQ multiplex PCR was the method, and the copy in TCRdb shows in-frame clones only, minus some. The sample carries some 130,000 clones, about 88% recorded once. This CDR3 region has 11 residues. The genes are TRBV21-1 and TRBJ2-1. TRBV21-1 is given as a pseudogene. The sample was peripheral blood, taken on day 0 of MenACWY control vaccination. This sequence was found in an adult in good health. The CDR3 region has the DNA TGTGCCAGGCCCTTTGACAATGAGCAGTTCTTC. It yields the protein CARPFDNEQFF.